The 2 T cell receptor beta chains presented below share a single source sample, sequenced in a study of PD-1 blockade in classical Hodgkin lymphoma (dated by TCRdb to about 2020). According to the study, the label for this sample's time point signals: cycle 2 day 1 (C2D1) of nivolumab. Every trial patient had relapsed after autologous stem cell transplantation, and cohorts A, B and C differed in prior brentuximab vedotin exposure. Preparation of the library involved the immunoSEQ multiplex PCR assay. TCRdb took this table from immuneACCESS and kept in-frame rearrangements with V and J called. Such tables lack part of the clones; where checked against another copy, unresolved V genes explain under half of the gap, and the rest is unexplained. For this sample the table gives 15,000 to 20,000 clones, of which roughly 80% were detected only once. Clones ranked in the top ten supply over 15% of the sample.

Material: peripheral blood mononuclear cells (PBMCs), obtained before the second cycle of nivolumab. The receptor set was obtained from a human donor with classical Hodgkin lymphoma.

The genes are TRBV11-2 and TRBJ2-1; D unclear. With 0 bases removed from V and 7 bases from J, the gap between germline ends came to 19 bases. Looked up from germline, CDR1 is SGHAT and CDR2 is FQNNGV. This CDR3 has 17 residues. The CDR3 sequence: CASSLDYIGVARNEQFF. The CDR3 region has the DNA TGTGCCAGCAGCTTAGATTACATTGGGGTTGCTAGGAATGAGCAGTTCTTC.

This chain links TRBV6-1 with TRBJ1-5, with TRBD1 as a possible D gene (5 bases). Trimming shortened V by 6 bases and J by 2 bases, and 11 bases separated the two germline ends. The CDR3 length is 14 residues. Germline CDR1 and CDR2: MNHNS and SASEGT. The CDR3 nucleotides are TGTGCCAGCAGGGGGGGAGTGGGCAATCAGCCCCAGCATTTT. Protein sequence: CASRGGVGNQPQHF.